These 23 T cell receptor beta chains were sequenced from one sample in a study of immune heterogeneity within non-small cell lung tumors. Bulk tumor genomic DNA was the template, and each sample received 550 to 650 ng. Biopsy collection occurred during surgery, with several far-apart biopsies per primary tumor. Patients underwent curative surgery for untreated, newly diagnosed non-small cell lung cancer. CDR3 of TCR beta was amplified by multiplex PCR that used 32 V and 13 J primers. TCRdb independently ran MiXCR on the multiplex PCR reads; one entry per CDR3 protein. Altogether some 3,000 distinct CDR3 sequences are present, approximately 15% being singletons, with the ten largest covering roughly a fifth. Sequencing input: lung tumor tissue. Every receptor here comes from a female donor with non-small cell lung cancer.

By sample fraction, this clonotype is medium-sized (0.01 to 0.1%). V gene TRBV7-8 combines with J gene TRBJ1-1; 9 bases are shared with TRBD1. Germline CDR1 SGHVS, CDR2 FQNEAQ. The CDR3 has 14 residues. Unmatched junction bases numbered 4, after V lost 4 bases and J lost 4 bases. CDR3 sequence reads: CASSSKTGGTEAFF. The CDR3 DNA follows: TGTGCCAGCAGCTCCAAGACAGGGGGCACTGAAGCTTTCTTT.

By share of the sample, this clonotype is large (0.1 to 1%). The chain recombines TRBV20-1 with TRBJ1-2; TRBD1 matches at 7 bases. The V segment lost 4 bases and the J segment 4 bases; nucleotides outside the gene matches: 9. Germline V gene data show CDR1 as DFQATT and CDR2 as SNEGSKA (reference sequence). There are 14 residues in the CDR3. CDR3 DNA: TGCAGTGCTAAGCTAGGGGGCCGGAGCTATGGCTACACCTTC. Its protein product is CSAKLGGRSYGYTF.

Ten or more counts support this clonotype. The V gene is TRBV29-1, the J gene TRBJ2-3; possible D gene TRBD2, 5 bases. In germline, CDR1 is SQVTM, CDR2 ANQGSEA. V was pared by 4 bases and J by 4 bases, with 12 bases between. The CDR3 extends over 13 amino acids. The CDR3 DNA sequence: TGCAGCGTTGTAGTAGCGCTCGCAGATACGCAGTATTTT. Protein: CSVVVALADTQYF.

This clonotype is large in the sample. The chain couples TRBV30 to TRBJ1-1; a weak D match, TRBD1 (6 bases). Trimming removed 2 bases at V and 0 bases at J, with 7 bases between. The CDR3 extends over 13 amino acids. CDR1 is GTSNPN and CDR2 is SVGIG in the germline V gene (reference sequence). The CDR3 DNA reads as TGTGCCTGGAGTAGGGGGGTGAACACTGAAGCTTTCTTT. Amino acid sequence: CAWSRGVNTEAFF.

This clonotype rates as medium-sized. The gene calls are TRBV10-2 and TRBJ2-5, with D maybe TRBD2 (6 bases). The CDR3 runs to 16 residues. Trimming pared 3 bases from V and 3 bases from J, leaving 17 bases between. From germline, CDR1 is WSHSY and CDR2 SAAADI. The CDR3 sequence: CASSDGVAGTKETQYF. CDR3 sequence (DNA): TGCGCCAGCAGTGATGGTGTGGCGGGAACTAAAGAGACCCAGTACTTC.

This clonotype has ten or more counts. The chain carries TRBV3-1 and TRBJ2-5; no definite D call. The ends were cut back, 1 base at V and 5 bases at J, with 5 bases in the middle. Germline V gene lookup returns CDR1 LGHDT and CDR2 YNNKEL (reference sequence). The CDR3 loop spans 12 amino acids. The CDR3 DNA follows: TGTGCCAGCAGCCAAGGTCCCGAGACCCAGTACTTC. It encodes CASSQGPETQYF.

This clonotype qualifies as medium-sized (0.01 to 0.1%). CDR3 sequence (DNA): TGTGCCAGCAGCTTCCGACAGGGACACACAGATACGCAGTATTTT. It encodes CASSFRQGHTDTQYF. The chain has TRBV9 and TRBJ2-3, with TRBD1 identical over 7 bases. V dropped 4 bases and J dropped 2; count of bases not matched to a gene: 7. From germline, CDR1 is SGDLS and CDR2 YYNGEE. This CDR3 is built from 15 residues.

By sample share, this clonotype is medium-sized (0.01 to 0.1%). The chain recombines TRBV3-1 with TRBJ2-7, with TRBD2 identical over 10 bases. J was trimmed by 5 bases and V by 2 bases; bases with no gene match: 9. Germline V gene lookup returns CDR1 LGHDT and CDR2 YNNKEL (reference sequence). The CDR3 has 16 residues. The DNA for the CDR3 is TGTGCCAGCAGCCAAAGAGCTAGCGGGAGTAACCACGAGCAGTACTTC. It yields the protein CASSQRASGSNHEQYF.

This clonotype is labeled medium-sized. This chain links TRBV10-3 with TRBJ2-2; possible D gene TRBD1, 6 bases. Deletions cut 8 bases from V and 0 bases from J, with 16 bases between. The CDR3 extends over 16 amino acids. Germline loops: CDR1 ENHRY, CDR2 SYGVKD. The CDR3 here is CAIHRGRTANTGELFF. The CDR3 DNA reads as TGTGCCATCCATCGAGGCAGGACAGCGAACACCGGGGAGCTGTTTTTT.

By sample fraction, this clonotype is medium-sized. The rearrangement joins TRBV5-1 to TRBJ2-2; D is unclear. Germline values: CDR1 SGHRS, CDR2 YFSETQ. The CDR3 consists of 13 residues. The ends were cut back, 3 bases at V and 6 bases at J, with 9 bases in the middle. DNA for the CDR3: TGCGCCAGCAGCTCGGAAGGGTCCGGGGAGCTGTTTTTT. Translation gives CASSSEGSGELFF.

This clonotype is termed large. V usage is TRBV6-1 and J usage is TRBJ1-5; 9 bases are shared with TRBD1. The germline gives CDR1 MNHNS, CDR2 SASEGT. The ends lost 4 bases at V and 2 bases at J; junction bases unmatched: 6. The CDR3 length is 16 residues. CDR3 in amino acids: CASSATGGKGNQPQHF. For the CDR3, the DNA is TGTGCCAGCAGTGCTACAGGGGGCAAGGGCAATCAGCCCCAGCATTTT.

About this clonotype itself: Because the CDR3 is missing its conserved closing phenylalanine or tryptophan, this is likely a read error. The genes are TRBV6-1 and TRBJ1-6; TRBD1 agrees at 7 bases. CDR1 and CDR2 from the germline V gene are MNHNS and SASEGT. The length of the CDR3 is 16 residues. The CDR3, as DNA: TGTGCCAGCAGGCCGACAGGGCCCGCTTATAACTCACCCCTCCACATT. Amino acids: CASRPTGPAYNSPLHI.

This clonotype is classed as medium-sized. The rearrangement links TRBV19 to TRBJ2-4, with TRBD1 matching over 8 bases. Germline V gives CDR1 LNHDA, CDR2 SQIVND (reference sequence). The CDR3 consists of 15 residues. After removal of 1 base from V and 1 base from J, the junction contained 0 bases not matched to a gene. The CDR3 region is CASSIGTGAKNIQYF. The CDR3 DNA sequence: TGTGCCAGTAGTATAGGGACAGGGGCCAAAAACATTCAGTACTTC.

The chain combines TRBV19 with TRBJ2-2, with 9 positions matching TRBD1. Germline CDR1 is LNHDA and CDR2 is SQIVND (reference sequence). J lost 6 bases, V lost 5 bases, and 10 bases had no gene match. This CDR3 contains 16 residues. CDR3 region: CASSPSGTGMAGELFF. CDR3 bases: TGTGCCAGTAGTCCTTCAGGGACAGGGATGGCCGGGGAGCTGTTTTTT.

This clonotype is categorized as medium-sized. This chain uses TRBV28 with TRBJ1-2; no clear D. Looked up from germline, CDR1 is MDHEN and CDR2 is SYDVKM. The CDR3 is made up of 14 amino acids. V lost 5 bases and J lost 4, with 14 bases in between. The CDR3 is CASSISGGGYGYTF. CDR3 DNA: TGTGCCAGCAGTATCTCAGGAGGTGGCTATGGCTACACCTTC.

This clonotype is labeled as medium-sized. V gene TRBV5-5 combines with J gene TRBJ1-1; D is perhaps TRBD1 (5 bases). CDR3 length equals 15 residues. CDR1 and CDR2 from the germline V gene are SGHKS and YYEKEE (reference sequence). Deletions cut 0 bases from V and 0 bases from J, with 9 bases between. The CDR3 nucleotides read TGTGCCAGCAGCTTGGTTTCGACAGTGAACACTGAAGCTTTCTTT. This gives the protein CASSLVSTVNTEAFF.

This clonotype was observed a handful of times. V gene TRBV5-6 combines with J gene TRBJ1-1; D is ambiguous. Germline CDR1 is SGHDT and CDR2 is YYEEEE. V gave up 0 bases and J gave up 7 bases, with 10 bases separating them. CDR3 length equals 13 residues. The DNA of the CDR3 is TGTGCCAGCAGCTTGGCTCGTCACAATGAAGCTTTCTTT. Residues: CASSLARHNEAFF.

Judged by abundance, this clonotype is large. The chain uses TRBV28 and TRBJ2-1; TRBD1 or TRBD2 may be the D gene (5 bases each). The CDR3 is 14 amino acids. Trimming cost V 4 bases and J 15 bases, with 22 bases left between them. Germline V CDR1 and CDR2: MDHEN, SYDVKM. The CDR3 DNA follows: TGTGCCAGCAGTTCAGCCCTAGGGACCAGGAGGCGGTTCTTC. It codes for CASSSALGTRRRFF.

Relative to its sample, this clonotype is medium-sized. The rearrangement uses TRBV11-2 and TRBJ2-7; 9 nucleotides line up with TRBD1. The CDR3 consists of 14 residues. Germline lookup yields CDR1 SGHAT and CDR2 FQNNGV. V lost 4 bases to trimming and J lost 2 bases; unmatched junction nucleotides: 3. The CDR3 region is CASSSGQGPYEQYF. CDR3 DNA: TGTGCCAGCAGCTCGGGACAGGGACCCTACGAGCAGTACTTC.

By its share, this clonotype is medium-sized. The rearrangement uses TRBV2 and TRBJ1-2, with D hard to call. The V gene lost 1 base and the J gene lost 13 bases, with 13 bases spanning the gap. The CDR3 consists of 12 residues. Germline CDR1 is SNHLY and CDR2 is FYNNEI. The CDR3 nucleotides read TGTGCCAGCAGTGAAGGGGTGACGTGGGTCACCTTC. Its translation: CASSEGVTWVTF.

This clonotype is categorized as medium-sized. The CDR3 DNA is TGCGCCAGCAGCTTGTTTTCCCCCAAAAATGAAAAACTGTTTTTT. Its translation: CASSLFSPKNEKLFF. This chain uses TRBV5-1 with TRBJ1-4; D is unresolved. This CDR3 comprises 15 residues. CDR1 SGHRS and CDR2 YFSETQ come from the germline V gene. Trimming cost V 1 base and J 5 bases, with 12 bases left between them.

This clonotype is classed as large. The V gene is TRBV11-2, the J gene TRBJ2-7; D unclear. This CDR3 region has 15 residues. V was shortened by 5 bases and J by 0 bases, with 14 bases between the two germline ends. The germline V gene has CDR1 SGHAT and CDR2 FQNNGV. The chain's CDR3 is CASSLGPSISYEQYF. CDR3 coding DNA: TGTGCCAGCAGCCTGGGCCCTAGTATCTCCTACGAGCAGTACTTC.

This clonotype was counted at least ten times. CDR3 region: CASQPGRGNNEQFF. CDR3 coding DNA: TGTGCCAGCCAACCGGGGAGGGGGAACAATGAGCAGTTCTTC. The rearrangement links TRBV9 to TRBJ2-1; a possible D gene is TRBD2 (7 bases). Germline values: CDR1 SGDLS, CDR2 YYNGEE. The length of the CDR3 is 14 residues. Deletions cut 7 bases from V and 5 bases from J, with 16 bases between.